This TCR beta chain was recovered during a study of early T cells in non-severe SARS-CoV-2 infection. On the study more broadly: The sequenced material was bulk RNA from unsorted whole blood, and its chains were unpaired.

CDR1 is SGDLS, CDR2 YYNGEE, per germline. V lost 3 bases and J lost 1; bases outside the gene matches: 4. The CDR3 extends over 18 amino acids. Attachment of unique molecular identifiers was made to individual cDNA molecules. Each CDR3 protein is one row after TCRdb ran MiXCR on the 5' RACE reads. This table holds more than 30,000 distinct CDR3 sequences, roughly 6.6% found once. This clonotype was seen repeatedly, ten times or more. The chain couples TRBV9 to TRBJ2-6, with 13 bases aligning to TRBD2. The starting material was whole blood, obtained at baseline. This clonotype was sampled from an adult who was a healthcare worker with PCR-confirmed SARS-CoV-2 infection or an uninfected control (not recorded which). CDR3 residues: CASSARLAGGSGANVLTF. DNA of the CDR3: TGTGCCAGCAGCGCCCGACTAGCGGGAGGATCTGGGGCCAACGTCCTGACTTTC.